Below are 27 T cell receptor beta chains sequenced from a single sample in a study of T-cell reconstitution after alpha-beta-depleted transplantation in children. Researchers prepared the TCRbeta library using unique molecular identifiers, the study reports. TCRdb reprocessed the PCR reads with MiXCR, giving one entry per CDR3 protein. The sample consists of hundreds of thousands of distinct CDR3 sequences, approximately 12% of them appearing once. Material: PBMCs from the stem cell graft donor, obtained from the stem cell graft. The receptor set was obtained from a human donor who donated a stem cell graft to a child with combined immunodeficiency.

CDR3 sequence reads: CASSSIPRGGGYQPQHF. CDR3 in DNA: TGCGCCAGCAGCTCGATCCCCCGGGGGGGTGGTTATCAGCCCCAGCATTTT. The J gene is TRBJ1-5, the V gene TRBV5-1, with D tentatively TRBD1 (5 bases). This CDR3 contains 17 residues. V was shortened by 3 bases and J by 5 bases, with 21 bases between the two germline ends. CDR1 and CDR2 (germline): SGHRS, YFSETQ.

The table lists this clonotype with a few counts. J is TRBJ2-1 and V is TRBV20-1; D might be TRBD2 (5 bases). The V end lost 1 base, the J end lost 11 bases, and 18 bases lay between the germline ends. CDR1 DFQATT and CDR2 SNEGSKA come from the germline V gene (reference sequence). The CDR3 sequence is 14 residues long. The CDR3 bases are TGCAGTGCTAGAGGGGTGGACTTTCCCACGAAGCAGTTCTTC. Encoded protein: CSARGVDFPTKQFF.

This clonotype has more than one count but fewer than ten. Compared with germline, one end of the junction differs, possibly owing to a read error. The genes are TRBV12-3 or TRBV12-4 and TRBJ2-7; D unclear. CDR3 length: 12 amino acids. The DNA of the CDR3 is TGTGCCAGCAGTCTCGGTACCTTGGCGTCGGACTTC. Translation gives CASSLGTLASDF.

The V and J genes are TRBV29-1 and TRBJ2-7; 13 nucleotides line up with TRBD2. The CDR3 covers 16 residues. V shed 6 bases and J 0 bases; nucleotides not matched to a gene: 8. CDR1 and CDR2 (germline): SQVTM, ANQGSEA. The CDR3 protein is CSVSGTSGTYSYEQYF. CDR3 in DNA: TGCAGCGTCAGCGGGACTAGCGGGACCTACTCCTACGAGCAGTACTTC.

This clonotype was seen at least ten times. V is TRBV12-3 or TRBV12-4 and J is TRBJ2-5, with a tentative D call TRBD2 (6 bases). This CDR3 region has 15 residues. V was pared by 7 bases and J by 1 base, with 16 bases between. The CDR3 sequence: CASTGRGWAQETQYF. CDR3 DNA: TGTGCCAGCACCGGACGGGGGTGGGCCCAAGAGACCCAGTACTTC.

The CDR3 sequence: CASSLPVTGKRTDTQYF. The CDR3 bases are TGCGCCAGCAGCTTACCCGTGACAGGGAAACGGACAGATACGCAGTATTTT. This rearrangement joins TRBV5-1 to TRBJ2-3, with TRBD1 matching 7 bases. This CDR3 is 17 amino acids long. Germline V gene data show CDR1 as SGHRS and CDR2 as YFSETQ. Trimming cost V 2 bases and J 3 bases; bases outside gene matches: 12. Filled out from reference TRBV5-1 and TRBJ2-3, the complete variable domain reads KAGVTQTPRYLIKTRGQQVTLSCSPISGHRSVSWYQQTPGQGLQFLFEYFSETQRNKGNFPGRFSGRQFSNSRSEMNVSTLELGDSALYLCASSLPVTGKRTDTQYFGPGTRLTVL.

This sequence joins TRBV9 and TRBJ1-2, with TRBD1 matching 7 bases. V lost 0 bases to trimming and J lost 4 bases; unmatched junction nucleotides: 9. The germline V gene has CDR1 SGDLS and CDR2 YYNGEE. The CDR3 is 16 amino acids. In DNA, the CDR3 is TGTGCCAGCAGCGTAGCCTGGACAGGCTGGGGCTATGGCTACACCTTC. Translated: CASSVAWTGWGYGYTF. The variable domain in full, completed from reference TRBV9 and TRBJ1-2, reads DSGVTQTPKHLITATGQRVTLRCSPRSGDLSVYWYQQSLDQGLQFLIQYYNGEERAKGNILERFSAQQFPDLHSELNLSSLELGDSALYFCASSVAWTGWGYGYTFGSGTRLTVV.

This clonotype was seen ten or more times. The V gene is TRBV12-3 or TRBV12-4, the J gene TRBJ2-7; D possibly corresponds to TRBD2 (6 bases). The CDR3 contains 13 residues. V lost 7 bases and J lost 1, with 11 bases in between. As DNA, the CDR3 is TGTGCCAGCAAGTGGGGGGATTCCTACGAGCAGTACTTC. Translated, it gives CASKWGDSYEQYF.

J is TRBJ2-1 and V is TRBV5-1; the D is unclear. Germline CDR1 reads SGHRS; CDR2 reads YFSETQ. The CDR3 covers 15 residues. The germline V and J ends were trimmed by 1 base and 6 bases, with 14 bases remaining between them. The CDR3 loop is CASSLWRTQPNEQFF. The CDR3 DNA is TGCGCCAGCAGCTTGTGGCGGACCCAGCCCAATGAGCAGTTCTTC.

This chain links TRBV20-1 with TRBJ2-3; 8 bases are a match to TRBD2. The CDR3 length is 15 residues. CDR1 is DFQATT and CDR2 is SNEGSKA in the germline V gene (reference sequence). J gave up 2 bases and V 6 bases, and 10 bases lay outside the gene matches. The CDR3 protein is CSAVLGLATTDTQYF. As DNA, the CDR3 is TGCAGTGCCGTACTCGGACTAGCCACCACAGATACGCAGTATTTT.

This clonotype occurred once. This chain links TRBV27 with TRBJ1-6, with a weak D call TRBD1 (5 bases). The germline V gene encodes CDR1 MNHEY and CDR2 SMNVEV (reference sequence). Trimming stripped 5 bases from V and 0 bases from J, with 14 bases between. CDR3 length: 17 residues. CDR3 DNA sequence: TGTGCCAGCAGTCCTGGGACGGGGAGCTCCTATAATTCACCCCTCCACTTT. It encodes CASSPGTGSSYNSPLHF.

This clonotype occurred a few times. This sequence joins TRBV12-3 or TRBV12-4 and TRBJ2-1; 14 nucleotides match TRBD2. The CDR3 runs to 17 residues. V lost 3 bases and J lost 7; bases outside the gene matches: 8. CDR3 protein: CASSFSLTSGRANEQFF. The CDR3 nucleotides read TGTGCCAGCAGTTTCTCCCTGACTAGCGGGAGGGCGAATGAGCAGTTCTTC.

This clonotype occurred many times. The chain is built from TRBV5-1 and TRBJ2-7; 7 bases map to TRBD1. The J segment lost 0 bases and the V segment lost 6 bases, leaving 9 bases of the junction unmatched. The germline CDR1 and CDR2 sequences are SGHRS and YFSETQ. The CDR3 has 15 amino acids. The CDR3 loop is CASKIDREDSYEQYF. CDR3 nucleotide sequence: TGCGCCAGCAAGATCGACAGGGAAGACTCCTACGAGCAGTACTTC.

The V call is TRBV6-1, the J call TRBJ1-5; D may be TRBD1 (6 bases). There are 17 residues in the CDR3. Trimming took 2 bases from V and 3 from J, leaving 17 bases between them. The germline V gene has CDR1 MNHNS and CDR2 SASEGT. CDR3 loop: CASSEMATGSYNQPQHF. The DNA for the CDR3 is TGTGCCAGCAGTGAAATGGCGACAGGATCCTACAATCAGCCCCAGCATTTT.

This clonotype was observed a handful of times. J is TRBJ2-5 and V is TRBV6-1; 12 bases align to TRBD1. The germline V gene has CDR1 MNHNS and CDR2 SASEGT. V trimming: 6 bases; J trimming: 5 bases; junction bases outside the gene matches: 7. CDR3 size: 15 residues. CDR3 in amino acids: CASSPGQGAGETQYF. The CDR3 DNA reads as TGTGCCAGCAGCCCGGGACAGGGGGCCGGGGAGACCCAGTACTTC.

The chain combines TRBV18 with TRBJ2-3; weak D call: TRBD1 (6 bases). This CDR3 has 15 residues. Trimming took off 0 bases at V and 5 bases at J, with 12 bases between the two ends. Germline V CDR1 and CDR2: KGHSH, LQKENI. The CDR3 region is CASSPPRGLGDTQYF. The CDR3 DNA is TGTGCCAGCTCACCACCCAGGGGCTTGGGAGATACGCAGTATTTT.

The chain couples TRBV6-5 to TRBJ2-1, with 10 bases aligning to TRBD2. The V gene end was trimmed by 1 base and the J gene end by 2 bases; junction bases not matched to a gene: 5. The length of the CDR3 is 17 residues. Germline values: CDR1 MNHEY, CDR2 SVGAGI. CDR3 loop: CASSYFVAGGTYNEQFF. CDR3 sequence (DNA): TGTGCCAGCAGTTACTTCGTAGCGGGAGGAACCTACAATGAGCAGTTCTTC.

This clonotype was seen at least ten times. The chain is built from TRBV4-3 and TRBJ2-2; D may be TRBD1 (6 bases). The CDR3 has 16 residues. Deletions cut 2 bases from V and 6 bases from J, with 16 bases between. Per the germline V gene, CDR1 is LGHNA and CDR2 is YSLEER. CDR3 region: CASSQQAGTNSGELFF. CDR3 in DNA: TGCGCCAGCAGCCAACAGGCAGGGACAAACTCCGGGGAGCTGTTTTTT.

The V gene is TRBV19, the J gene TRBJ2-1; no clear D. CDR3 size: 14 residues. CDR1 is LNHDA and CDR2 is SQIVND in the germline V gene (reference sequence). The V and J ends lost 5 bases and 5 bases respectively, with 13 bases between them. The CDR3 here is CASSLWGGDNEQFF. The CDR3 DNA sequence: TGTGCCAGTAGTCTGTGGGGTGGGGACAATGAGCAGTTCTTC.

V gene TRBV9 combines with J gene TRBJ1-1; no definite D call. This CDR3 is built from 14 residues. CDR1 and CDR2 from the germline V gene are SGDLS and YYNGEE. The V end lost 0 bases, the J end lost 0 bases, and 6 bases lay between the germline ends. CDR3 amino acids: CASSVGHVNTEAFF. The CDR3 bases are TGTGCCAGCAGCGTAGGACACGTGAACACTGAAGCTTTCTTT.

This clonotype was seen a few times. The rearrangement links TRBV30 to TRBJ2-7; a weak D match, TRBD1 (6 bases). This CDR3 is built from 11 residues. CDR1 GTSNPN and CDR2 SVGIG come from the germline V gene (reference sequence). V dropped 1 base and J dropped 7 bases, with 8 bases sitting between them. Here the CDR3 DNA reads TGTGCCTGGAGTGAGAGGGGGGAGCAGTACTTC. It translates to CAWSERGEQYF. Full variable domain (remainder filled in from reference TRBV30 and TRBJ2-7): SQTIHQWPATLVQPVGSPLSLECTVEGTSNPNLYWYRQAAGRGLQLLFYSVGIGQISSEVPQNLSASRPQDRQFILSSKKLLLSDSGFYLCAWSERGEQYFGPGTRLTVT.

This chain uses TRBV7-8 with TRBJ2-3; TRBD1 aligns across 8 bases. The ends lost 5 bases at V and 4 bases at J; junction bases unmatched: 11. Germline V lookup: CDR1 SGHVS, CDR2 FQNEAQ. The CDR3 length is 16 residues. The CDR3 loop is CASSPRTGSGADTQYF. The CDR3 DNA is TGTGCCAGCAGCCCGCGGACAGGGAGTGGGGCAGATACGCAGTATTTT.

In this sample, this clonotype turned up many times. The V and J genes are TRBV12-3 or TRBV12-4 and TRBJ2-5; tentative D call: TRBD1 (5 bases). This CDR3 is built from 14 residues. Trimming removed 1 base from V and 0 bases from J, with 6 bases in between. CDR3 bases: TGTGCCAGCAGTTTAGACAGGTACCAAGAGACCCAGTACTTC. The encoded protein is CASSLDRYQETQYF.

The chain is built from TRBV25-1 and TRBJ2-3; TRBD1 or TRBD2 may be the D gene (6 bases each). The CDR3 runs to 15 residues. Germline CDR1 reads MGHDK; CDR2 reads SYGVNS. V dropped 3 bases and J dropped 13 bases, with 23 bases sitting between them. The CDR3 region has the DNA TGTGCCAGCAGTGAGTTAACGGTGGAGGCTAGGGGGGAGTATTTT. This translates into CASSELTVEARGEYF. Using reference TRBV25-1 and TRBJ2-3 for the parts outside the CDR3, the full variable domain is EADIYQTPRYLVIGTGKKITLECSQTMGHDKMYWYQQDPGMELHLIHYSYGVNSTEKGDLSSESTVSRIRTEHFPLTLESARPSHTSQYLCASSELTVEARGEYFGPGTRLTVL.

This clonotype showed up just a few times. The genes are TRBV5-1 and TRBJ1-4; D is unresolved. Deletions cut 2 bases from V and 4 bases from J, with 9 bases between. Per germline, CDR1 SGHRS and CDR2 YFSETQ. The CDR3 has 14 residues. This chain's CDR3 is CASSFGWDNEKLFF. As DNA, the CDR3 is TGCGCCAGCAGCTTCGGTTGGGATAATGAAAAACTGTTTTTT.

The chain links TRBV4-3 to TRBJ2-7; possibly TRBD1 or TRBD2 for D (5 bases each). V lost 0 bases, J lost 2 bases, and 11 bases lay in between. CDR3 length equals 15 residues. Looked up from germline, CDR1 is LGHNA and CDR2 is YSLEER. The CDR3 DNA sequence: TGCGCCAGCAGCCAAGACGGGCAGGGAGCCTACGAGCAGTACTTC. Amino acid sequence: CASSQDGQGAYEQYF.

This clonotype has at least ten counts. The V gene is TRBV29-1, the J gene TRBJ2-7; no clear D. The CDR3 totals 10 residues. Germline CDR1 and CDR2: SQVTM and ANQGSEA. The V gene lost 3 bases and the J gene lost 5 bases, with 5 bases spanning the gap. As DNA, the CDR3 is TGCAGCGTTGAGGCGGACGAGCAGTACTTC. Amino acid sequence: CSVEADEQYF.